This is a list of T cell receptor beta chains from one sample in a study of regulatory T cells in long-lasting Graves disease. TCRdb called the multiplex PCR reads again in MiXCR, with one record for every CDR3 protein. The sample contains around 400,000 distinct CDR3 sequences, roughly 24% of which appear only once. The material sequenced was peripheral blood mononuclear cells (PBMCs), taken when the disease was refractory, from a patient treated with antithyroid drugs. The receptors were gathered from a woman in her forties with Graves disease. Each CDR3 is given with its conserved first and last residue. Each record gives: D gene, clone size, J gene, V gene, CDR3 protein, CDR3 DNA. The D gene is left open where the match is weak. The size entry is marked missing in some rows and otherwise reads once, few, many or a size class.

NA few TRBJ1-3 TRBV20-1 CSASMPGAGNTIYF TGCAGTGCTAGTATGCCGGGGGCTGGAAACACCATATATTTT
NA few TRBJ2-2 TRBV7-8 CASSLVIIGELFF TGTGCCAGCAGCTTAGTAATAATCGGGGAGCTGTTTTTT
TRBD2 few TRBJ2-7 TRBV12-3/TRBV12-4 CASSPSGTLSYEQYF TGTGCCAGCAGTCCGAGCGGGACGCTCTCCTACGAGCAGTACTTC
TRBD2 many TRBJ2-2 TRBV15 CATSRVGTIGGELFF TGTGCCACCAGCAGAGTCGGGACTATTGGCGGGGAGCTGTTTTTT
NA many TRBJ1-1 TRBV5-1 CASSLGHFKGEAFF TGCGCCAGCAGCTTGGGACACTTTAAGGGAGAAGCTTTCTTT
TRBD2 few TRBJ2-2 TRBV9 CASSVSSGSYTGELFF TGTGCCAGCAGCGTCAGTAGCGGGAGTTACACCGGGGAGCTGTTTTTT
TRBD1 many TRBJ1-2 TRBV20-1 CSARDTGQGNYGYTF TGCAGTGCTAGAGACACGGGACAGGGGAACTATGGCTACACCTTC
NA few TRBJ2-2 TRBV3-1 CASSQETGDTGELFF TGTGCCAGCAGCCAAGAAACGGGGGACACCGGGGAGCTGTTTTTT
NA many TRBJ1-6 TRBV7-9 CASSLEDSRDSPLHF TGTGCCAGCAGCTTAGAGGACAGCAGGGATTCACCCCTCCACTTT
NA many TRBJ2-5 TRBV7-2 CASRQTSSQTQYF TGTGCCAGCAGACAAACTAGCTCCCAGACCCAGTACTTC
TRBD1 few TRBJ2-3 TRBV11-2 CASSGTGKTSTDTQYF TGTGCCAGCAGCGGGACAGGGAAAACTAGCACAGATACGCAGTATTTT
NA NA TRBJ1-1 TRBV5-1 CASKPWVGTGHTEAFF TGCGCCAGCAAACCCTGGGTTGGCACGGGGCACACTGAAGCTTTCTTT
TRBD1 NA TRBJ2-7 TRBV5-1 CASRAPDRFPYEQYF TGCGCCAGCAGAGCTCCGGACAGGTTCCCCTACGAGCAGTACTTC
NA many TRBJ2-5 TRBV2 CASRISRTKETQYF TGTGCCAGCAGGATCTCACGTACGAAAGAGACCCAGTACTTC
NA many TRBJ1-6 TRBV2 CASRGDTPGEALHF TGTGCCAGCAGGGGCGACACGCCAGGAGAGGCCCTCCACTTT
NA few TRBJ1-5 TRBV19 CASSMESVSGPQHF TGTGCCAGTAGTATGGAATCGGTGTCTGGGCCCCAGCATTTT
TRBD2 many TRBJ2-7 TRBV28 CASSRHAGVSYEQYF TGTGCCAGCAGTAGGCATGCGGGGGTCTCCTACGAGCAGTACTTC
TRBD2 NA TRBJ2-1 TRBV2 CASSELAGAHEQFF TGTGCCAGCAGTGAACTAGCGGGAGCCCATGAGCAGTTCTTC
TRBD2 NA TRBJ2-7 TRBV7-8 CASSPRTSGTYEQYF TGTGCCAGCAGCCCTAGGACTAGCGGAACCTACGAGCAGTACTTC
NA once TRBJ1-4 TRBV6-5 CASSSPRGAANEKLFF TGTGCCAGCAGTTCCCCACGGGGGGCGGCTAATGAAAAACTGTTTTTT
NA many TRBJ1-5 TRBV28 CASSLQGQRYQPQHF TGTGCCAGCAGTTTACAGGGGCAGCGGTATCAGCCCCAGCATTTT
NA NA TRBJ2-1 TRBV12-3/TRBV12-4 CASSLRDKQFF TGTGCCAGCAGTTTGAGGGATAAGCAGTTCTTC
TRBD1 few TRBJ2-2 TRBV7-2 CASSAGTGEGTGELFF TGTGCCAGCAGCGCCGGGACAGGGGAAGGAACCGGGGAGCTGTTTTTT
TRBD1 many TRBJ1-1 TRBV6-9 CASSSRGTVEAFF TGTGCCAGCAGTTCACGGGGGACAGTTGAAGCTTTCTTT
NA NA TRBJ1-3 TRBV7-9 CASSQVVPGNTIYF TGTGCCAGCAGCCAGGTCGTCCCTGGAAACACCATATATTTT
NA NA TRBJ2-2 TRBV7-9 CASSWDLLTGELFF TGTGCCAGCAGCTGGGACCTCCTTACCGGGGAGCTGTTTTTT
TRBD2 few TRBJ2-7 TRBV10-1 CASSEGLAGNEQYF TGCGCCAGCAGCGAGGGACTAGCGGGAAACGAGCAGTACTTC
NA NA TRBJ2-6 TRBV28 CASSPRKISGANVLTF TGTGCCAGCAGTCCCCGAAAGATCTCTGGGGCCAACGTCCTGACTTTC
NA many TRBJ2-7 TRBV7-9 CASSSLYEQYF TGTGCCAGCAGCTCCCTCTACGAGCAGTACTTC
NA many TRBJ1-1 TRBV20-1 CSAKTTLGNTEAFF TGCAGTGCGAAAACTACACTTGGAAACACTGAAGCTTTCTTT
NA NA TRBJ1-2 TRBV28 CASSLPGTNYGYTF TGTGCCAGCAGCCTCCCCGGGACAAACTATGGCTACACCTTC
TRBD2 many TRBJ2-7 TRBV30 CAWRLAGPQYF TGTGCCTGGAGGTTAGCGGGACCGCAGTACTTC
NA NA TRBJ2-1 TRBV7-6 CASSSTSASYNEQFF TGTGCCAGCAGCTCGACTAGTGCCTCCTACAATGAGCAGTTCTTC
NA many TRBJ1-1 TRBV6-1 CASRFRAPNTEAFF TGTGCCAGCAGATTCAGGGCTCCGAACACTGAAGCTTTCTTT
NA many TRBJ1-1 TRBV20-1 CSARDRPAAEAFF TGCAGTGCTAGAGATCGGCCGGCAGCTGAAGCTTTCTTT
NA NA TRBJ1-5 TRBV7-8 CASSTHPRDQPQHF TGTGCCAGCAGCACCCACCCGCGCGATCAGCCCCAGCATTTT
NA few TRBJ1-1 TRBV20-1 CSATTGTKAEAFF TGCAGTGCTACAACCGGGACGAAGGCTGAAGCTTTCTTT